This T cell receptor beta chain was found in a study of metastatic and nonmetastatic thyroid tumors (dated by TCRdb to 2018 to 2020). At the level of the whole study: Repertoires were compared across peripheral blood and tumor or nodule tissue samples from malignant and benign thyroid patients.

The CDR3 has 16 amino acids, counting the end cysteine and phenylalanine. Left in the record is the CDR3 DNA by itself, 48 bases read in frame from the first base. The V and J ends are trimmed by 0 bases and 3 bases, leaving 11 bases between them. The germline V gene provides CDR1 ENHRY and CDR2 SYGVKD. The paper as a whole reports these results and caveats: In both blood and tumor samples, malignant tumors were reported to have significantly higher TCR beta diversity than benign nodules.

The receptor library was made with PCR. Sequencing instrument: Illumina HiSeq 4000. High-throughput sequencing was used to profile the TCR beta-chain CDR3 region of every patient. Processing in the source paper ran as follows. A classifier to discriminate distant-metastatic papillary thyroid cancer patients was built from CDR3 differences across clinicopathological groups. To measure repertoire diversity the researchers used the Shannon index, while the Morisita-Horn index served to gauge how similar the tumor and blood repertoires were. TCRdb trimmed the raw reads at Q25, called clones with MiXCR and kept productive beta chains. These V and J calls are TCRdb output, not the study's own analysis. This sample is represented by about 45,000 clones; roughly 3.2% of them were singletons. The ten largest clones capture about 9.7% of the sample. Before undergoing thyroid surgery, none of the patients had been given any kind of treatment. The study retrospectively analysed patient clinical samples collected from about 2011 to 2018 using T-cell receptor beta sequencing.

To note about this clone: No cognate antigen has been identified for it. No base quality information exists; no much larger clone differs at one position.

The sample consisted of blood. The source is a female donor with papillary thyroid cancer or a benign thyroid nodule (not recorded which). Some clones in this sample may be carry-over from other donors' samples. The chain is encoded by TRBV10-3 joined to TRBJ2-2; a tentative D call is TRBD1 (5 bases match). The CDR3: CAISESQGSYTGELFF. The DNA is TGTGCCATCAGTGAGTCCCAGGGATCGTACACCGGGGAGCTGTTTTTT.